The rows below give T cell receptor beta chains drawn from one sample of a study of T cell changes during pregnancy in multiple sclerosis. Here immunoSEQ multiplex PCR was the method, and the copy in TCRdb shows in-frame clones only, minus some. The sample has about 80,000 clones, about 90% seen once. The sample here was peripheral blood, taken before pregnancy. The receptor set was obtained from a female donor with multiple sclerosis, enrolled in a pregnancy study. Each CDR3 is given without its conserved first and last residue. Each record gives: D gene, V gene, J gene, CDR3 protein. A D gene is named only where the DNA matches it firmly.

d_gene: TRBD1
v_gene: TRBV5-1
j_gene: TRBJ1-1
CDR3aa: ASTRGQGANTEAF

d_gene: TRBD1
v_gene: TRBV9
j_gene: TRBJ2-1
CDR3aa: ASSNSDRDEQF

d_gene: TRBD1
v_gene: TRBV4-2
j_gene: TRBJ2-2
CDR3aa: ASSQPPTGDTGELF

d_gene: TRBD1
v_gene: TRBV18
j_gene: TRBJ1-3
CDR3aa: ASSQPGQGNTIY

d_gene: NA
v_gene: TRBV5-1
j_gene: TRBJ2-7
CDR3aa: ASSMEGPSYEQY

d_gene: TRBD2
v_gene: TRBV5-1
j_gene: TRBJ2-1
CDR3aa: ASSLVAGLYNEQF

d_gene: NA
v_gene: TRBV29-1
j_gene: TRBJ2-7
CDR3aa: SVTGDLFDEQY

d_gene: NA
v_gene: TRBV7-3
j_gene: TRBJ2-3
CDR3aa: ASSHGQRGDTQY

d_gene: TRBD1
v_gene: TRBV7-9
j_gene: TRBJ1-2
CDR3aa: ASSTGQDNYGYT

d_gene: NA
v_gene: TRBV7-9
j_gene: TRBJ2-2
CDR3aa: ASSLVDYPGELF

d_gene: NA
v_gene: TRBV28
j_gene: TRBJ1-6
CDR3aa: ASSLLQGSYNSPLH

d_gene: NA
v_gene: TRBV7-9
j_gene: TRBJ2-3
CDR3aa: ASSGGGEGTDTQY

d_gene: NA
v_gene: TRBV5-1
j_gene: TRBJ1-4
CDR3aa: ASMENTNEKLF

d_gene: NA
v_gene: TRBV6-5
j_gene: TRBJ2-1
CDR3aa: ASSPRDIGNEQF

d_gene: NA
v_gene: TRBV2
j_gene: TRBJ2-7
CDR3aa: ASESTGTYEQY

d_gene: TRBD1
v_gene: TRBV27
j_gene: TRBJ2-7
CDR3aa: ASRPGTGIYEQY

d_gene: NA
v_gene: TRBV7-8
j_gene: TRBJ2-3
CDR3aa: ASSMTGLDTQY

d_gene: NA
v_gene: TRBV7-2
j_gene: TRBJ2-3
CDR3aa: ASSSGQYDTDTQY

d_gene: NA
v_gene: TRBV7-3
j_gene: TRBJ1-1
CDR3aa: ASSLEGFTEAF

d_gene: NA
v_gene: TRBV6-1
j_gene: TRBJ1-1
CDR3aa: ASSGVRGAEAF

d_gene: TRBD1
v_gene: TRBV18
j_gene: TRBJ1-5
CDR3aa: ASSPGTGVNQPQH

d_gene: TRBD2
v_gene: TRBV25-1
j_gene: TRBJ2-1
CDR3aa: ASSLAGGLYNEQF

d_gene: NA
v_gene: TRBV25-1
j_gene: TRBJ2-7
CDR3aa: ASGDVYEQY

d_gene: NA
v_gene: TRBV6-5
j_gene: TRBJ1-3
CDR3aa: ASSSQQGNTIY

d_gene: TRBD1
v_gene: TRBV23-1
j_gene: TRBJ2-5
CDR3aa: ASSQTHKNTTGVRFETQY